This T cell receptor beta chain was profiled in a study of CD8 T cells in ankylosing spondylitis. In making TCR beta libraries, quantitative 5'-RACE with molecular barcodes was used. MiXCR, applied by TCRdb to the 5' RACE reads, yields one record per CDR3 protein. The table has approximately 140,000 distinct CDR3 sequences, under 45% seen once; the top ten hold roughly 15%. Germline CDR1 reads ENHRY; CDR2 reads SYGVKD. V lost 7 bases, J lost 7 bases, and 10 bases stayed unmatched. This CDR3 comprises 14 residues. Only a few counts were recorded for this clonotype. The sample comprised synovial fluid, either unsorted or a sorted T cell fraction (not recorded which). This chain joins TRBV10-3 and TRBJ2-1, with 7 bases identical to TRBD2. The sequence came from a male donor with ankylosing spondylitis. This CDR3 reads CAITEREKWNEQFF. DNA of the CDR3: TGTGCCATCACGGAGCGGGAAAAGTGGAATGAGCAGTTCTTC.